These 30 T cell receptor beta chains share one sample of origin, sequenced in a study of blood T cell repertoires in COVID-19. Here immunoSEQ multiplex PCR was the method, and the copy in TCRdb shows in-frame clones only, minus some. Of approximately 290,000 clones listed, 84% are singletons. The sequenced material came from peripheral blood. Every receptor here comes from a person aged 70 to 85 with COVID-19, enrolled during active disease.

The chain is built from TRBV6-2 or TRBV6-3 and TRBJ2-5; no reliable D call. Trimming pared 2 bases from V and 5 bases from J, leaving 12 bases between. This CDR3 has 14 amino acids. CDR1 MNHEY and CDR2 SVGEGT come from the germline V gene. As DNA, the CDR3 is TGTGCCAGCAGTTACCTGTCAGTCGGGGAGACCCAGTACTTC. As protein: CASSYLSVGETQYF.

The chain employs TRBV7-2 and TRBJ1-2, with 7 bases that match TRBD1. The junction had 7 bases not matched to a gene; V was cut back by 5 bases and J by 7 bases. Looked up from germline, CDR1 is SGHTA and CDR2 is FQGNSA. This CDR3 is built from 13 residues. The CDR3 bases are TGTGCCAGCAGCGAGGACAGGTCGTTTGGCTACACCTTC. Protein product: CASSEDRSFGYTF.

DNA of the CDR3: TGTGCCAGCAGCAAGGGACAGGGGTTTGTCGAGCAGTACTTC. This encodes CASSKGQGFVEQYF. The rearrangement joins TRBV21-1 to TRBJ2-7; the table names TRBD1, a call not compared with the DNA. TRBV21-1 is a documented pseudogene. The CDR3 is 14 amino acids.

Only a few counts were recorded for this clone. The chain links TRBV7-9 to TRBJ1-2; the D gene is possibly TRBD1 (6 bases). CDR1 and CDR2 (germline): SEHNR, FQNEAQ (reference sequence). The CDR3 is 17 amino acids. V lost 1 base and J lost 4, with 19 bases in between. The CDR3 here is CASSLGGQESFVYGYTF. The CDR3 DNA reads TGTGCCAGCAGCTTAGGGGGGCAAGAAAGTTTTGTCTATGGCTACACCTTC.

The rearrangement uses TRBV2 and TRBJ1-2; a weak D match, TRBD1 (5 bases). Germline loops: CDR1 SNHLY, CDR2 FYNNEI. V was trimmed by 6 bases and J by 4 bases, leaving 12 bases between them. The CDR3 totals 13 residues. CDR3 sequence reads: CASRPQATYGYTF. CDR3 nucleotides: TGTGCCAGCAGACCACAGGCCACCTATGGCTACACCTTC.

This chain connects TRBV3-1 (or the pseudogene TRBV3-2) to TRBJ2-2, with 9 bases identical to TRBD1. The germline gives CDR1 LGHDT, CDR2 YNNKEL (reference sequence). This CDR3 has 20 residues. J lost 3 bases, V lost 11 bases, and 25 bases had no gene match. The CDR3 loop is CAPRLDKEQGAQVDTGELFF. DNA of the CDR3: TGTGCCCCCCGGCTAGACAAGGAACAGGGGGCGCAGGTGGACACCGGGGAGCTGTTTTTT.

The chain is built from TRBV6-6 and TRBJ2-3; D call uncertain. Trimming took 4 bases from V and 0 from J, leaving 5 bases between them. Germline V lookup: CDR1 MNHNY, CDR2 SVGAGI (reference sequence). The CDR3 is made up of 13 amino acids. The CDR3 is CASSSPSTDTQYF. The CDR3 nucleotides read TGTGCCAGCAGTTCCCCGAGCACAGATACGCAGTATTTT.

The chain employs TRBV29-1 and TRBJ2-5; TRBD1 matches 8 bases. The CDR3 loop spans 13 amino acids. CDR1 and CDR2 from the germline V gene are SQVTM and ANQGSEA. V shed 4 bases and J 11 bases; nucleotides not matched to a gene: 12. CDR3 sequence (DNA): TGCAGCGTTGCAGGCCGGGGACAGGCCTGGCAGTACTTC. Protein sequence: CSVAGRGQAWQYF.

The chain recombines TRBV19 with TRBJ1-6; 9 nucleotides match TRBD1. From germline, CDR1 is LNHDA and CDR2 SQIVND (reference sequence). CDR3 length: 15 amino acids. J lost 7 bases, V lost 5 bases, and 6 bases had no gene match. CDR3 residues: CASSSSGQGNSPLHF. CDR3 bases: TGTGCCAGTAGTTCCTCTGGACAGGGGAATTCACCCCTCCACTTT.

The chain carries TRBV6-6 and TRBJ2-7; the D is unclear. The CDR3 contains 13 residues. V was shortened by 2 bases and J by 3 bases, with 8 bases between the two germline ends. From germline, CDR1 is MNHNY and CDR2 SVGAGI (reference sequence). CDR3 sequence: CASSYAVGYEQYF. The CDR3 bases are TGTGCCAGCAGTTACGCCGTCGGCTACGAGCAGTACTTC.

J is TRBJ2-7 and V is TRBV19; 12 bases are shared with TRBD2. J gave up 2 bases and V 5 bases, and 7 bases lay outside the gene matches. The CDR3 runs 16 residues. Germline values: CDR1 LNHDA, CDR2 SQIVND (reference sequence). The CDR3 coding sequence is TGTGCCAGTAGTGGCAGACTAGCGGGAGATCCCTACGAGCAGTACTTC. Protein product: CASSGRLAGDPYEQYF.

The chain couples TRBV7-8 to TRBJ2-3, with D possibly being TRBD2 (5 bases). The CDR3 consists of 13 residues. The germline gives CDR1 SGHVS, CDR2 FQNEAQ. V was pared by 1 base and J by 8 bases, with 10 bases between. Written as DNA, the CDR3 is TGTGCCAGCAGCTTAGATCTAGAGGGTACGCAGTATTTT. Translating it yields CASSLDLEGTQYF.

The J gene is TRBJ1-2, the V gene TRBV6-1; weak D call: TRBD1 (5 bases). The CDR3 sequence is 18 residues long. V was shortened by 3 bases and J by 0 bases, with 20 bases between the two germline ends. Germline CDR1 and CDR2: MNHNS and SASEGT. CDR3 DNA: TGTGCCAGCAGTGAGGGACTCCCTAGAAATTTAGCTAACTATGGCTACACCTTC. It codes for CASSEGLPRNLANYGYTF.

This chain joins TRBV11-2 and TRBJ2-1; weak D call: TRBD2 (5 bases). Germline V CDR1 and CDR2: SGHAT, FQNNGV. Trimming removed 6 bases at V and 4 bases at J, with 16 bases between. The CDR3 loop spans 15 amino acids. The CDR3 nucleotides are TGTGCCAGCAGTCCCCGGCTAGCTGGGTACAATGAGCAGTTCTTC. Protein: CASSPRLAGYNEQFF.

This clone was detected only once. This chain joins TRBV20-1 and TRBJ1-5, with no clear D. Germline values: CDR1 DFQATT, CDR2 SNEGSKA (reference sequence). V dropped 3 bases and J dropped 2 bases, with 14 bases sitting between them. CDR3 size: 15 residues. The CDR3 sequence is CSASAIVTGNQPQHF. Here the CDR3 DNA reads TGCAGTGCTAGTGCTATAGTAACGGGCAATCAGCCCCAGCATTTT.

The V call is TRBV5-6, the J call TRBJ2-3; D possibly corresponds to TRBD2 (6 bases). Germline assignment: CDR1 SGHDT and CDR2 YYEEEE. The CDR3 has 15 residues. Between the trimmed V and J ends, which lost 4 bases and 1 base, there was a span of 13 bases. The CDR3: CASSLRTGGTDTQYF. The CDR3 DNA reads as TGTGCCAGCAGCCTCCGGACGGGAGGCACAGATACGCAGTATTTT.

This chain joins TRBV2 and TRBJ1-6; D gene uncertain. CDR3 length equals 14 residues. CDR1 and CDR2 from the germline V gene are SNHLY and FYNNEI. Trimming stripped 10 bases from V and 3 bases from J, with 13 bases between. The CDR3 protein is CATLEANYNSPLHF. CDR3 in DNA: TGTGCCACTCTAGAGGCCAACTATAATTCACCCCTCCACTTT.

V is TRBV6-2 or TRBV6-3 and J is TRBJ1-5, with a possible D match to TRBD1 (6 bases). Germline V gene sequence: CDR1 MNHEY, CDR2 SVGEGT. There are 14 residues in the CDR3. V was clipped by 5 bases and J by 7 bases, with 15 bases between them. CDR3 nucleotide sequence: TGTGCCAGCAGTCCCCAGGGGTTGGGGCAGCCCCAGCATTTT. This gives the protein CASSPQGLGQPQHF.

The V call is TRBV28, the J call TRBJ1-3, with 9 bases that match TRBD1. The CDR3 loop spans 16 amino acids. The germline V gene encodes CDR1 MDHEN and CDR2 SYDVKM. Trimming cost V 6 bases and J 4 bases; bases outside gene matches: 10. CDR3 amino acids: CASSTTGGMGGNTIYF. Written as DNA, the CDR3 is TGTGCCAGCAGCACTACAGGGGGCATGGGAGGAAACACCATATATTTT.

This clone came up a few times. Other DNA variants within this sample encode the same CDR3. The rearrangement uses TRBV3-1 (or the pseudogene TRBV3-2) and TRBJ2-7; 8 bases are a match to TRBD1. V lost 3 bases to trimming and J lost 0 bases; unmatched junction nucleotides: 1. The CDR3 extends over 14 amino acids. CDR1 LGHDT and CDR2 YNNKEL come from the germline V gene (reference sequence). CDR3 sequence: CASSQGTGSYEQYF. CDR3 coding DNA: TGTGCCAGCAGCCAGGGGACAGGCTCCTACGAGCAGTACTTC.

The J gene is TRBJ2-1, the V gene TRBV2; TRBD2 agrees at 14 bases. V trimming: 5 bases; J trimming: 7 bases; junction bases outside the gene matches: 7. This CDR3 is 16 amino acids long. Germline CDR1 reads SNHLY; CDR2 reads FYNNEI. Here the CDR3 reads CASSPWTSGGRNEQFF. The CDR3 bases are TGTGCCAGCAGTCCTTGGACTAGCGGGGGGAGGAATGAGCAGTTCTTC.

The chain has TRBV11-2 and TRBJ2-5; no clear D. The V gene's germline CDR1 is SGHAT and CDR2 FQNNGV. This CDR3 region has 12 residues. Trimming left V 1 base short and J 3 bases short, with 3 bases between. The CDR3, as DNA: TGTGCCAGCAGCTTAGGTAAAGAGACCCAGTACTTC. Amino acids: CASSLGKETQYF.

This clone was found a few times. This rearrangement joins TRBV28 to TRBJ2-5, with 7 bases fitting TRBD2. The CDR3 contains 14 residues. Losses at the gene ends were 6 bases for V and 5 bases for J; bases not matched to a gene: 9. Germline V gives CDR1 MDHEN, CDR2 SYDVKM. The chain's CDR3 is CASSERLAAETQYF. DNA for the CDR3: TGTGCCAGCAGCGAGAGACTAGCAGCCGAGACCCAGTACTTC.

V gene TRBV5-8 combines with J gene TRBJ1-2; the D gene is possibly TRBD1 (5 bases). The CDR3 contains 14 residues. Trimming cost V 0 bases and J 7 bases, with 13 bases left between them. Germline V lookup: CDR1 SGHTS, CDR2 YDEGEE. This chain's CDR3 is CASSLGPVGGGYTF. The DNA of the CDR3 is TGTGCCAGCAGCTTGGGACCGGTGGGGGGTGGCTACACCTTC.

The rearrangement uses TRBV14 and TRBJ2-7, with D tentatively TRBD1 (6 bases). Per the germline V gene, CDR1 is SGHDN and CDR2 is FVKESK. V lost 0 bases to trimming and J lost 4 bases, with 16 bases between them. This CDR3 is built from 16 residues. The CDR3 loop reads CASSQDGLGARYEQYF. CDR3 DNA sequence: TGTGCCAGCAGCCAAGACGGATTGGGGGCACGGTACGAGCAGTACTTC.

V gene TRBV2 combines with J gene TRBJ1-1, with 9 bases lining up with TRBD1. Trimming at V came to 8 bases and at J to 4 bases, leaving 2 bases not matched to a gene. CDR3 length: 12 residues. Germline V gene data show CDR1 as SNHLY and CDR2 as FYNNEI. In DNA form, the CDR3 reads TGTGCCAGCGGGACAGGGATCACTGAAGCTTTCTTT. Translation: CASGTGITEAFF.

V gene TRBV7-9 combines with J gene TRBJ1-3; 9 bases align to TRBD1. Per germline, CDR1 SEHNR and CDR2 FQNEAQ (reference sequence). CDR3 size: 14 residues. Trimming took 6 bases from V and 7 from J; bases not matched to a gene: 7. CDR3 bases: TGTGCCAGCAGTTCGAGGACAGGGGTGAACACCATATATTTT. Its translation is CASSSRTGVNTIYF.

V gene TRBV5-8 combines with J gene TRBJ1-1; tentative D call: TRBD1 (5 bases). Germline-derived CDR1 and CDR2 are SGHTS and YDEGEE. The CDR3 totals 11 residues. V was clipped by 5 bases and J by 4 bases, with 6 bases between them. DNA of the CDR3: TGTGCCAGCAGGGGGCTCACTGAAGCTTTCTTT. It yields the protein CASRGLTEAFF.

V and J are TRBV12-3 or TRBV12-4 and TRBJ2-4; D remains ambiguous. The V gene lost 6 bases and the J gene lost 3 bases, with 9 bases spanning the gap. This CDR3 spans 13 amino acids. CDR3 in amino acids: CASSPSVKNIQYF. The CDR3 bases are TGTGCCAGCAGCCCTAGTGTCAAAAACATTCAGTACTTC.

This clone has a count of ten or more. The V and J genes are TRBV4-3 and TRBJ1-2, with 9 bases fitting TRBD1. CDR1 LGHNA and CDR2 YSLEER come from the germline V gene. CDR3 length: 15 amino acids. Losses at the gene ends were 0 bases for V and 5 bases for J; bases not matched to a gene: 4. The CDR3 sequence is CASSQDGTGNYGYTF. DNA for the CDR3: TGCGCCAGCAGCCAAGACGGGACAGGGAATTATGGCTACACCTTC.